The following is a T cell receptor (beta chain) sequence with its context. Its cognate antigen has yet to be identified. Base qualities are not at hand, and no much larger clone is one base apart. The receptor library was made with the immunoSEQ multiplex PCR assay. TCRdb obtained this table from immuneACCESS and retained in-frame rearrangements with V and J assigned. These tables miss some clones; where compared with another copy, unresolved V genes account for less than half of the shortfall, and the remainder is unexplained. The sample table shows over 650,000 clones, and around 87% are seen once. The top ten hold roughly 0.0089% of the sample. This sample was included in a study of shared T cell receptors in the human thymus (TCRdb year 2021). Regarding the complete study: The study investigated the way shared, self-reactive T-cell receptor alpha chains are produced in the human thymus.

The data also belong to a second study, concerning human thymus T cells. That second publication adds: The donors were immunologically healthy infants in Finland who had open corrective cardiac surgery for congenital heart defects. Thymus tissue was obtained as surgical resects removed during corrective cardiac surgery. Both the thymic and the peripheral blood repertoires appeared to show biased V and J gene segment usage. The related research reported highly overlapping thymic TCR repertoires among unrelated individuals. The study used fewer than ten infant thymus samples plus four related peripheral blood samples to characterize TCR alpha and beta repertoires. The cohort included about 6 male and a couple of female infants, with donor ages spanning 7 to 244 days. Thymocytes were mechanically released from the tissue and were stored as pellets of 10-30 million cells at -70 degrees C. Genomic DNA was extracted from frozen cell pellets with a QIAsymphony instrument. Using the immunoSEQ multiplex PCR assay, the TCRB and TCRAD loci were amplified from a standardized quantity of quality-controlled genomic DNA. The V(D)J region was spanned by amplicons of a length sufficient to cover the CDR3 and to identify V and J genes. The amplicons were sequenced on an Illumina platform via the commercial immunoSEQ service. Corrections for primer bias and sequencing errors followed previously described methods, while TCRAD and TCRB definitions were based on the IMGT database. immunoSEQ Analyzer 3.0 and VDJTools were used for repertoire analysis, which covered basic statistics, V/J segment usage, diversity estimates, rarefaction and pairwise overlap. Diversity was estimated with Chao1, ChaoE, Efron-Thisted, Shannon and inverse Simpson indices, and also on datasets down-sampled to the smallest sample. For repertoire overlap, CDR3 nucleotide sequence, V gene and J gene had to match strictly, and clustering was done by Jaccard-based multidimensional scaling. On average, thymus samples gave around 880,000 unique TCRB clonotypes, whereas blood samples gave about 84,000.

This receptor was taken from a boy under two years old with a congenital heart defect. Donor details come from another sample of the same person, matched by shared clones. Specimen: thymocytes.

The DNA reads as follows: TGTGCCAGCAAGTTCCAGAGGGAGACCTACGAGCAGTACTTC. Its translation is CASKFQRETYEQYF. The chain joins TRBV27 to TRBJ2-7; a weak D assignment points to TRBD2 (5 bases agree). CDR1 and CDR2, looked up from the germline V gene (reference sequence), are MNHEY and SMNVEV. V is clipped by 7 bases and J by 2 bases, and the sequence between their germline boundaries is 15 bases long. The CDR3 has 14 amino acids, counting the end cysteine and phenylalanine. Only the CDR3 DNA is retained, 42 bases long and in frame from the first base.